This T cell receptor (beta chain) was sequenced during a study of T cells after yellow fever vaccination. Overall study: SMART-Seq v4 Ultra Low Input handled preparation of low-cell-number fractions.

The authors made TCR cDNA by 5'RACE template switching, adding a universal primer site and UMIs. TCRdb processed the 5' RACE reads anew with MiXCR; each CDR3 protein has one entry. The table has some 220,000 distinct CDR3 sequences, approximately 3% seen once; the top ten hold around 3.3%. The CDR3 sequence is 14 residues long. CDR1 SGHNT and CDR2 YYREEE come from the germline V gene (reference sequence). V was shortened by 3 bases and J by 4 bases, with 13 bases between the two germline ends. Sample: CD4+ T cells sorted from PBMCs, taken 10 days after the yellow fever booster vaccination. V and J are TRBV5-4 and TRBJ2-5; possibly TRBD2 for D (6 bases). The source of this sequence is a man between 18 and 29 years old who received the YFV17D yellow fever vaccine. The CDR3: CASSSQAGGETQYF. As DNA, the CDR3 is TGTGCCAGCAGCTCCCAAGCCGGGGGAGAGACCCAGTACTTC. Filled out from reference TRBV5-4 and TRBJ2-5, the complete variable domain reads ETGVTQSPTHLIKTRGQQVTLRCSSQSGHNTVSWYQQALGQGPQFIFQYYREEENGRGNFPPRFSGLQFPNYSSELNVNALELDDSALYLCASSSQAGGETQYFGPGTRLLVL.